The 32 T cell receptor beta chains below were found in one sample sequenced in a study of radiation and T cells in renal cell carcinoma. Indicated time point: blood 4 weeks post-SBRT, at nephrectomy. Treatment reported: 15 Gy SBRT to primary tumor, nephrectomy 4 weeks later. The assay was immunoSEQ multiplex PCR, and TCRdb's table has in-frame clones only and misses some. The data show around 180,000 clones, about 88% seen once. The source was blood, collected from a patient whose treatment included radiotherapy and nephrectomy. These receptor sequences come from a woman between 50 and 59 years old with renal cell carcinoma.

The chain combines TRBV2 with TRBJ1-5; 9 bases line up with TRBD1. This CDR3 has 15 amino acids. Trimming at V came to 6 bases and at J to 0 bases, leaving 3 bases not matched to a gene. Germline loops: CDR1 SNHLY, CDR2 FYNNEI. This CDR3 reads CASSGTGNSNQPQHF. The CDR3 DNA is TGTGCCAGCAGCGGGACAGGGAATAGCAATCAGCCCCAGCATTTT.

CDR3 amino acids: CAISDGGWEKLFF. CDR3 DNA sequence: TGTGCCATCAGTGACGGAGGCTGGGAAAAACTGTTTTTT. The J gene is TRBJ1-4, the V gene TRBV10-3; D not resolved. The germline V gene encodes CDR1 ENHRY and CDR2 SYGVKD. The CDR3 is made up of 13 amino acids. The V and J ends lost 3 bases and 8 bases respectively, with 10 bases between them.

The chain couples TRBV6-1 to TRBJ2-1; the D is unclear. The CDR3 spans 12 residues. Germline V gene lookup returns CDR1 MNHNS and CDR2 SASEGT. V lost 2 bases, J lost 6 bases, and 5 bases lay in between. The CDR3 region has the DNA TGTGCCAGCAGTGAACACGTCAATGAGCAGTTCTTC. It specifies CASSEHVNEQFF.

The CDR3 DNA is TGCGCCAGCAGCCAAGATCTCGGAGGGCCTACATTGAGGCAGTACTTC. Its translation: CASSQDLGGPTLRQYF. The chain joins TRBV4-1 to TRBJ2-7; perhaps TRBD2 as D (6 bases). The CDR3 totals 16 residues. V was pared by 0 bases and J by 9 bases, with 21 bases between. In germline, CDR1 is MGHRA, CDR2 YSYEKL.

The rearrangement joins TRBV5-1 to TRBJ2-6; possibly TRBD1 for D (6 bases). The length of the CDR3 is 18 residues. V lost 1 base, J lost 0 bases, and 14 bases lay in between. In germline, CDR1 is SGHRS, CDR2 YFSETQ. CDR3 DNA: TGCGCCAGCAGCTTGCGGCAGGGGCTCAACTCTGGGGCCAACGTCCTGACTTTC. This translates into CASSLRQGLNSGANVLTF.

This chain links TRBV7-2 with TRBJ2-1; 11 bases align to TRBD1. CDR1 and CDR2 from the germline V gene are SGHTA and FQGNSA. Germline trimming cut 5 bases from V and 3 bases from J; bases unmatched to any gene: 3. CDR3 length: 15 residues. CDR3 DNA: TGTGCCAGCAGCCAGGACAGGGGGCTCTACAATGAGCAGTTCTTC. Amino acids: CASSQDRGLYNEQFF.

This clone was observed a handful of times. CDR3 loop: CASSETGRGETQYF. The CDR3 DNA follows: TGTGCCAGCAGTGAGACGGGCCGGGGAGAGACCCAGTACTTC. J is TRBJ2-5 and V is TRBV6-1; D perhaps matches TRBD2 (5 bases). This CDR3 region has 14 residues. Germline V CDR1 and CDR2: MNHNS, SASEGT. V lost 3 bases and J lost 4, with 12 bases in between.

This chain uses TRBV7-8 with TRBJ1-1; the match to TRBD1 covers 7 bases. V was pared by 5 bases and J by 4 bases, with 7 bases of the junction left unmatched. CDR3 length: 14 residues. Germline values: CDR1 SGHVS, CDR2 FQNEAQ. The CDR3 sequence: CASSAQTGITEAFF. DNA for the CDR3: TGTGCCAGCAGCGCCCAGACAGGGATCACTGAAGCTTTCTTT.

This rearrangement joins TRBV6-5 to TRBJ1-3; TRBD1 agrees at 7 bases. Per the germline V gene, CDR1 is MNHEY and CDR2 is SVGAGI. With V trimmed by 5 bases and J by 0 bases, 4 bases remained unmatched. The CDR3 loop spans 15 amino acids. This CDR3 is CASSPDRDSGNTIYF. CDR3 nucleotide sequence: TGTGCCAGCAGTCCTGACAGGGACTCTGGAAACACCATATATTTT.

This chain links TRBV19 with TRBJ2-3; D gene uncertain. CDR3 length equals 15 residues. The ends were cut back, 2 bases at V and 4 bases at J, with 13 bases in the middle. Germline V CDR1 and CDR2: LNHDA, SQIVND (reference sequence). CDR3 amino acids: CASSISFASADTQYF. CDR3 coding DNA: TGTGCCAGTAGTATAAGCTTCGCCTCTGCAGATACGCAGTATTTT.

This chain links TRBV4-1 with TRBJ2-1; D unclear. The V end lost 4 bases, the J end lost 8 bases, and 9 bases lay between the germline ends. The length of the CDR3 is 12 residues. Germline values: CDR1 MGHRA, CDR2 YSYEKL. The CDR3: CASSPYSDEQFF. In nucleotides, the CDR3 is TGCGCCAGCAGCCCTTACTCCGATGAGCAGTTCTTC.

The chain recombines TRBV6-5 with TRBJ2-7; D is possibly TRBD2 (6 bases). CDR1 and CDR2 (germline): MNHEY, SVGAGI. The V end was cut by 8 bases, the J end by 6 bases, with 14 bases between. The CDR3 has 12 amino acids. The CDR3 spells CASGGMLGEQYF. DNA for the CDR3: TGTGCCAGCGGGGGGATGTTGGGCGAGCAGTACTTC.

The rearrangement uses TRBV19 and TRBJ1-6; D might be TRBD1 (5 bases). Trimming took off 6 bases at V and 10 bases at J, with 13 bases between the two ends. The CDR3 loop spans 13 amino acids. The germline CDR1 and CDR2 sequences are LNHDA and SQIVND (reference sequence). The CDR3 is CASSNQGQSPLHF. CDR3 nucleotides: TGTGCCAGTAGCAATCAGGGTCAGTCACCCCTCCACTTT.

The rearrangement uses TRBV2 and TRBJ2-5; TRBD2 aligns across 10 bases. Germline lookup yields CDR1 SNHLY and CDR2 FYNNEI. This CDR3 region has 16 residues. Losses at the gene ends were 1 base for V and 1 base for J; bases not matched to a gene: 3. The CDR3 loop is CASSEGAGGTQETQYF. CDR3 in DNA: TGTGCCAGCAGTGAAGGAGCGGGGGGGACCCAAGAGACCCAGTACTTC.

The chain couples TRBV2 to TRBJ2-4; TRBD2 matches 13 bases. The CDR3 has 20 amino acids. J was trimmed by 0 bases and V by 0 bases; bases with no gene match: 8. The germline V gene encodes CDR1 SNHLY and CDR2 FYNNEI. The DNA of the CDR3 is TGTGCCAGCAGTGAAGCGGGACTAGCGGGGTCCCTTTTAGCCAAAAACATTCAGTACTTC. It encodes CASSEAGLAGSLLAKNIQYF.

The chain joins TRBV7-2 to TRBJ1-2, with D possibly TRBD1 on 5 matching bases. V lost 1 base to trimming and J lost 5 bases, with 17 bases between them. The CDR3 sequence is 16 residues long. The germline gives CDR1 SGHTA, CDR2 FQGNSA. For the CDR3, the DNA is TGTGCCAGCAGCTTAGAGCCACGGGGGGTACCATATGGCTACACCTTC. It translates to CASSLEPRGVPYGYTF.

CDR3 region: CASSLDRGGKLFF. The CDR3 region has the DNA TGTGCCAGCAGCTTAGATCGGGGGGGCAAGCTGTTTTTT. The chain joins TRBV11-2 to TRBJ2-2; 8 positions agree with TRBD2. Losses at the gene ends were 0 bases for V and 12 bases for J; bases not matched to a gene: 3. Germline CDR1 is SGHAT and CDR2 is FQNNGV. This CDR3 has 13 residues.

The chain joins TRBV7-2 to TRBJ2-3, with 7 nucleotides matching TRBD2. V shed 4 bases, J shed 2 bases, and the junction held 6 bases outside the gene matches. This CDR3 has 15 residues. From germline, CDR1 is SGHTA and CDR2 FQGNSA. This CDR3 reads CASSSQAGFTDTQYF. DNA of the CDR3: TGTGCCAGCAGCTCCCAAGCGGGGTTCACAGATACGCAGTATTTT.

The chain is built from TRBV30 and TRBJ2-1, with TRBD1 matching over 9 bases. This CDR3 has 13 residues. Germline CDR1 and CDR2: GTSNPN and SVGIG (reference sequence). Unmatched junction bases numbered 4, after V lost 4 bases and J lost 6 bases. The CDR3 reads CAWNRDRVNEQFF. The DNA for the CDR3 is TGTGCCTGGAACCGGGACAGGGTCAATGAGCAGTTCTTC.

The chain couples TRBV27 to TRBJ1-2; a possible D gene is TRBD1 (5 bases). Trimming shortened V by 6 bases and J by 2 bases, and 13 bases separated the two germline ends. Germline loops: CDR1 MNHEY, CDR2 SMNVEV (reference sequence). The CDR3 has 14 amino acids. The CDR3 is CASRSQDSNYGYTF. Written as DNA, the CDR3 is TGTGCCAGCAGGTCACAGGACTCCAACTATGGCTACACCTTC.

The CDR3 nucleotides read TGTGCCAGCTCACCAGTCGAAGGGCCCGGCTATGGCTACACCTTC. Protein product: CASSPVEGPGYGYTF. This rearrangement joins TRBV18 to TRBJ1-2; D ambiguous. The CDR3 has 15 residues. CDR1 and CDR2 (germline): KGHSH, LQKENI. V was shortened by 2 bases and J by 4 bases, with 14 bases between the two germline ends.

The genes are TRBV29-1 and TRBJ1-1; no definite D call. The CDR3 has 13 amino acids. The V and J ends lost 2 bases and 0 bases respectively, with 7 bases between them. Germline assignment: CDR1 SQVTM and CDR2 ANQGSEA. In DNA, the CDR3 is TGCAGCGTTGAAAACAGTATGAACACTGAAGCTTTCTTT. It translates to CSVENSMNTEAFF.

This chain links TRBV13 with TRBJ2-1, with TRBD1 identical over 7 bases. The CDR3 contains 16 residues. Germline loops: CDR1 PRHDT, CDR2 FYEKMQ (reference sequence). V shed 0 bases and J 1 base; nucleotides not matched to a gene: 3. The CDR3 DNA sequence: TGTGCCAGCAGCTTAGGACAGGGGAGTTCCTACAATGAGCAGTTCTTC. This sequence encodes CASSLGQGSSYNEQFF.

The CDR3 sequence: CASGTGQRVNTEAFF. CDR3 nucleotide sequence: TGTGCCAGCGGTACGGGACAAAGAGTGAACACTGAAGCTTTCTTT. The chain employs TRBV6-5 and TRBJ1-1; TRBD1 might be the D (6 bases). Trimming cost V 8 bases and J 0 bases, with 16 bases left between them. The CDR3 is 15 residues long. Germline V lookup: CDR1 MNHEY, CDR2 SVGAGI.

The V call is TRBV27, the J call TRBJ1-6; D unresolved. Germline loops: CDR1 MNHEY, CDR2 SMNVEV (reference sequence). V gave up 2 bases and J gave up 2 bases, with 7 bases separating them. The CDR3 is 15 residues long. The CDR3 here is CASSLRVPYNSPLHF. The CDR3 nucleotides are TGTGCCAGCAGTTTAAGGGTCCCCTATAATTCACCCCTCCACTTT.

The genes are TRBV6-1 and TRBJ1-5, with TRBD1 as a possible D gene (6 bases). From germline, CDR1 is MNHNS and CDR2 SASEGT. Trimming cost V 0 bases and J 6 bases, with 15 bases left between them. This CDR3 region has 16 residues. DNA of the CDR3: TGTGCCAGCAGTGAAGCGGGGGGAGGGGGTGGTCAGCCCCAGCATTTT. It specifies CASSEAGGGGGQPQHF.

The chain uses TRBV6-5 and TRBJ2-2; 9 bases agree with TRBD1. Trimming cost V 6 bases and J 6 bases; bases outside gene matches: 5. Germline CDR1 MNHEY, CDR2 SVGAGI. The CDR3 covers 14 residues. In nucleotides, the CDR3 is TGTGCCAGCAGGGGACAGGGTGAACCCGGGGAGCTGTTTTTT. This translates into CASRGQGEPGELFF.

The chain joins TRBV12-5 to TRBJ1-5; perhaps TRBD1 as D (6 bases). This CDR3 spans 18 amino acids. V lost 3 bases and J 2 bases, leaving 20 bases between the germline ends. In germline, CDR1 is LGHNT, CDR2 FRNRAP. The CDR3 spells CASGLIGRGLVGNQPQHF. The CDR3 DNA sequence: TGTGCTAGTGGTTTAATAGGCAGGGGATTGGTAGGCAATCAGCCCCAGCATTTT.

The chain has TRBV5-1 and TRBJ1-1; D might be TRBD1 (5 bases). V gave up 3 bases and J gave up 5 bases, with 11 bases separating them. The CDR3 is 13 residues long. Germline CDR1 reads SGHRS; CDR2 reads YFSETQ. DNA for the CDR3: TGCGCCAGCAGCTACGAGCCAGGGACTGAAGCTTTCTTT. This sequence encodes CASSYEPGTEAFF.

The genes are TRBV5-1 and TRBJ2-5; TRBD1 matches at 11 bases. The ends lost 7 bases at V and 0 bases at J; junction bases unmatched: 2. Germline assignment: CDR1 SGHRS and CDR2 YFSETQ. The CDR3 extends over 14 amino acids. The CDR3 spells CASGQGAHQETQYF. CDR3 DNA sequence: TGCGCCAGCGGACAGGGGGCACACCAAGAGACCCAGTACTTC.

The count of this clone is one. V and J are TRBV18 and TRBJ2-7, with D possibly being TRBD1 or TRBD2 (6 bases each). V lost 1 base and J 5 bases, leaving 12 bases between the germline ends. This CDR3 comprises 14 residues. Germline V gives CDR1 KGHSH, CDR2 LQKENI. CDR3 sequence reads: CASSPLGGSDEQYF. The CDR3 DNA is TGTGCCAGCTCACCACTAGGGGGGTCGGACGAGCAGTACTTC.

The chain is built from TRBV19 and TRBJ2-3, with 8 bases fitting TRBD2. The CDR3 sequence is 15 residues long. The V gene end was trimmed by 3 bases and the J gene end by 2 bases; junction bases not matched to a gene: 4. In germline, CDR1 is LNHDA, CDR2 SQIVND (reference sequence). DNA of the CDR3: TGTGCCAGTAGTATCTGGCGGGGGGTCACAGATACGCAGTATTTT. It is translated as CASSIWRGVTDTQYF.